The present T cell receptor beta chain was sequenced within a study of blood T cell repertoires in COVID-19 (dated by TCRdb to 2018 to 2020). Study-wide context: Samples covering the acute and convalescent phases of COVID-19 were provided by collaborators in the United States, Italy and Spain. The material from the prospective study consisted of cDNA or gDNA derived from T cells, B-cell-depleted T cells, or PBMCs. The sample metadata nearly always contained a de-identified subject ID, COVID-19 status, age in years and sex. The repertoires were made available in a free public database intended to serve as a resource for research on the immune response to SARS-CoV-2. Where available, HLA class I and class II types were taken from metadata supplied by the sample provider and were not determined by assay-based typing. Deeply sampled blood TCRbeta repertoires from subjects exposed to, actively infected with, or recovered from COVID-19 were included in the dataset. The samples were drawn from the first 160 participants of the ongoing ImmuneRACE study and from 1,254 subjects provided by 6 global collaborators.

This clone was recorded only once. Its antigen target is currently unknown. The input lacks base qualities; no much larger clone sits a single base away. The immunoSEQ Assay, a bias-controlled multiplex PCR, was used to amplify TCRbeta CDR3 regions from genomic DNA. The published analysis was carried out like this. Nucleated cell counts per sample were estimated from amplification of reference gene primers within the assay. To quantify the absolute abundance of each unique TCRbeta CDR3 rearrangement, sequence reads were collapsed and filtered. For each sample, productive Simpson clonality was calculated as the square root of Simpson's diversity index over productive rearrangements. In TCRdb, the immuneACCESS table is reduced to in-frame sequences with V and J assigned. These tables do not hold every clone; where another copy was compared, an unresolved V gene accounts for under half, and the others remain unexplained. From that table come the V and J calls and clone size; the DNA was used to work out D and trimming. Counted in this sample were under 250,000 clones; about nine tenths of them appeared once. In total, the top ten clones hold around 1.8% of the sample.

Results and caveats for the whole study, not just this receptor: The amount of clinical and demographic metadata varied by source and participant and was provided uncurated.

In the prospective study, participants were about 18 to 95 years old, resided in about 25 geographic areas of the United States, and were enrolled through a virtual design. Cohort assignment in the prospective study relied on participant-reported clinical history from a screening survey and a study questionnaire. Recovered participants in ImmuneRACE Cohort 3 were defined by two consecutive negative NP/OP PCR tests, clearance by a healthcare professional, or resolution of symptoms. In the prospective study, whole blood, serum and a nasopharyngeal or oropharyngeal swab were collected from each participant by mobile phlebotomists. Prospective study participants could optionally give additional blood draws and questionnaires over a roughly 2-month period. Prospective study blood samples were shipped either frozen or at room temperature before DNA extraction. The CDR3, from cysteine to phenylalanine, totals 17 residues. The retained sequence is limited to the CDR3, 51 bases, with the frame set at the first base. CDR1 and CDR2 were assigned from the germline V gene as SGHAT and FQNNGV. After removal of 1 base from V and 6 bases from J, the junction retains 6 bases not matched to a gene.

This clonotype was obtained from a man aged 40-55 years who had recovered from COVID-19. The chain is made from TRBV11-2 and TRBJ2-1; 13 nucleotides in the junction match TRBD2. The sample comprised PBMCs or T cells enriched from blood (not recorded which). The sequence in DNA is TGTGCCAGCAGCTTAGTTGGACTAGCGGGAGTTGCCAATGAGCAGTTCTTC. It codes for CASSLVGLAGVANEQFF. Reference TRBV11-2 and TRBJ2-1 proteins supply the regions before and after the CDR3; the full variable domain is: EAGVAQSPRYKIIEKRQSVAFWCNPISGHATLYWYQQILGQGPKLLIQFQNNGVVDDSQLPKDRFSAERLKGVDSTLKIQPAKLEDSAVYLCASSLVGLAGVANEQFFGPGTRLTVL.